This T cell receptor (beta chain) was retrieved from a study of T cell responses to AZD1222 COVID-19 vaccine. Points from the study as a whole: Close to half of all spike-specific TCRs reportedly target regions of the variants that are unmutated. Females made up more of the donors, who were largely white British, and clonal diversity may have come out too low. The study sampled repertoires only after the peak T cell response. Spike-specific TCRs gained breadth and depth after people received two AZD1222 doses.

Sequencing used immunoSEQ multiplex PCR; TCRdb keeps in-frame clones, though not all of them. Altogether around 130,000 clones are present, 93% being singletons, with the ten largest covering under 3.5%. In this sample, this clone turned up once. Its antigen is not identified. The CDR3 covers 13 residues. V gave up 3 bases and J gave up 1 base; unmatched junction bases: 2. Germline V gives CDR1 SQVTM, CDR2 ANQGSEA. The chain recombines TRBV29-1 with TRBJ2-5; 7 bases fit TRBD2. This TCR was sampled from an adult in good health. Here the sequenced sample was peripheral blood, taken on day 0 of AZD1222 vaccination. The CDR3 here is CSVETGGQETQYF. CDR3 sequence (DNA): TGCAGCGTTGAGACGGGGGGCCAAGAGACCCAGTACTTC.